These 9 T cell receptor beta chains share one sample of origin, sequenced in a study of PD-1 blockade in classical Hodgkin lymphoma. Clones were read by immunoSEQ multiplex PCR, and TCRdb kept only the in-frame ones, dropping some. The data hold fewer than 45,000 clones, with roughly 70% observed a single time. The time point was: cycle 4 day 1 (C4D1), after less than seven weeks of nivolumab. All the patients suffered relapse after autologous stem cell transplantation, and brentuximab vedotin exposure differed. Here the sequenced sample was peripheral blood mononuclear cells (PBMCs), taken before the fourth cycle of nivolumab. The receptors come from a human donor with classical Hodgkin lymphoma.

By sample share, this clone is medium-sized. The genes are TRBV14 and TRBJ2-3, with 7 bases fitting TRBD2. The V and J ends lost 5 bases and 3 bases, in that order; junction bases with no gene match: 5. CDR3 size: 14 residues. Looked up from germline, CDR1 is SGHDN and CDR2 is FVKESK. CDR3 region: CASSAGVRTDTQYF. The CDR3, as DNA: TGTGCCAGCAGCGCGGGAGTGCGTACAGATACGCAGTATTTT.

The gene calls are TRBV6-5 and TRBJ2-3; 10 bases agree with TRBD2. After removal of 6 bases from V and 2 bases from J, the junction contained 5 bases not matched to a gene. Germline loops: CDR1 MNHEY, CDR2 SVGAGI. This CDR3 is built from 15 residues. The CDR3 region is CASRLLAGLTDTQYF. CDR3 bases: TGTGCCAGCAGGCTACTAGCGGGACTCACAGATACGCAGTATTTT.

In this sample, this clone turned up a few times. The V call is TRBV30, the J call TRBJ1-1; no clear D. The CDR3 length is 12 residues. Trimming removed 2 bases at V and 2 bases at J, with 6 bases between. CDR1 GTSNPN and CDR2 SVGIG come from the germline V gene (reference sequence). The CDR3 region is CAWSFVNTEAFF. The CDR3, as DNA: TGTGCCTGGAGTTTTGTAAACACTGAAGCTTTCTTT. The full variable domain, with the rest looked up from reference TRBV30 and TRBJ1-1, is SQTIHQWPATLVQPVGSPLSLECTVEGTSNPNLYWYRQAAGRGLQLLFYSVGIGQISSEVPQNLSASRPQDRQFILSSKKLLLSDSGFYLCAWSFVNTEAFFGQGTRLTVV.

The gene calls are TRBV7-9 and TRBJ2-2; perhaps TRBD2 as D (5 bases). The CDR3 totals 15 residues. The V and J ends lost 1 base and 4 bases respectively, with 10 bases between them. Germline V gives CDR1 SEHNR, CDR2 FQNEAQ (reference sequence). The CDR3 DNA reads TGTGCCAGCAGCTTAGTCGGGATCGCCACCGGGGAGCTGTTTTTT. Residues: CASSLVGIATGELFF.

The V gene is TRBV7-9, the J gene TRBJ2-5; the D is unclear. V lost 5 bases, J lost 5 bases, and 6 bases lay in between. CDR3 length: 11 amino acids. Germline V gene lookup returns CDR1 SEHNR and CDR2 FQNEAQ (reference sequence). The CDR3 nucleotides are TGTGCCAGCAGCCTCTTGGAGACCCAGTACTTC. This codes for CASSLLETQYF.

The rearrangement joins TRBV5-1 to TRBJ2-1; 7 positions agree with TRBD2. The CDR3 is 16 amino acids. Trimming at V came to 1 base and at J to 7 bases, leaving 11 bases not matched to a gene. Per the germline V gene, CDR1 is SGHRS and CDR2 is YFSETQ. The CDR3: CASSLRPGGGGNEQFF. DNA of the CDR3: TGCGCCAGCAGCTTGCGTCCGGGGGGAGGTGGAAATGAGCAGTTCTTC.

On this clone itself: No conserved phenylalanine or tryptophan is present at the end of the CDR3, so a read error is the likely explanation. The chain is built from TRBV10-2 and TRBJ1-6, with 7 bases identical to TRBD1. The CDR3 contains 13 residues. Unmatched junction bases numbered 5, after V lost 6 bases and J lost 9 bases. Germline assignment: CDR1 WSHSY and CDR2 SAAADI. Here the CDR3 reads CASRNRGTSPLHL. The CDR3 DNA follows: TGCGCCAGCAGAAACAGGGGAACTTCACCCCTCCACCTT.

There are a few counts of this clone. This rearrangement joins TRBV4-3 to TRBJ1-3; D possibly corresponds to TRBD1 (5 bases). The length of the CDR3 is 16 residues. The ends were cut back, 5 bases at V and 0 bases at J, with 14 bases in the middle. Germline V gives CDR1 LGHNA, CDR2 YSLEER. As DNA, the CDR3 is TGCGCCAGCAGCGGAAACTTAGGGGCCTCTGGAAACACCATATATTTT. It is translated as CASSGNLGASGNTIYF.

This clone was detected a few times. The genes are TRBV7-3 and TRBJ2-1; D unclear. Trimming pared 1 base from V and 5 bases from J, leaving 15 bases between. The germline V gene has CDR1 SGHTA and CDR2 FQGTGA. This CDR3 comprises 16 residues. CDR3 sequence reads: CASSLKPRLYNNEQFF. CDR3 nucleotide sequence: TGTGCCAGCAGCTTAAAGCCGAGGCTATATAACAATGAGCAGTTCTTC.